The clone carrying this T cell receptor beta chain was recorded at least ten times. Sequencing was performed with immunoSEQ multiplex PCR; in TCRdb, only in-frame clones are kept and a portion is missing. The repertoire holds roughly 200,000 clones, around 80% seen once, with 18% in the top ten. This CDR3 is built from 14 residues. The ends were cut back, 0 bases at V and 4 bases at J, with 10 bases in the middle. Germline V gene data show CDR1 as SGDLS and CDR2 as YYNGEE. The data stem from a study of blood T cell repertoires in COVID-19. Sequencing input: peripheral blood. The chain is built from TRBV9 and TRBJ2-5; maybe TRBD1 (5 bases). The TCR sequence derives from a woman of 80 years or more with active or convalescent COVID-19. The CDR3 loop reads CASSVVPGLETQYF. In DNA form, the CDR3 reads TGTGCCAGCAGCGTAGTTCCAGGGCTAGAGACCCAGTACTTC. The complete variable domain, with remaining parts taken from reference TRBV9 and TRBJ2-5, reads DSGVTQTPKHLITATGQRVTLRCSPRSGDLSVYWYQQSLDQGLQFLIQYYNGEERAKGNILERFSAQQFPDLHSELNLSSLELGDSALYFCASSVVPGLETQYFGPGTRLLVL.